This T cell receptor (beta chain) was obtained from a study of T cell responses to AZD1222 COVID-19 vaccine (dated by TCRdb to about 2021). Broadly, across the study: AZD1222 recipients given second doses at about 4 weeks or at about 12 weeks were pooled, since spike-specific TCR depth and breadth were not found to differ between the two schedules. A total of 233 trial participants underwent TCR sequencing, of whom 207 received two doses of AZD1222 and some 26 received two doses of the MenACWY control vaccine. Trial participants were enrolled by age into subgroups of 18-55, 56-69 and 70-plus years, and roughly 150, 30 and 60 TCR-sequenced participants, respectively, were included in these subgroups.

The CDR3 regions of human TCRbeta chains were subjected to immunosequencing. The paper's processing steps were these. TCRs in the repertoires were compared against a reference library of SARS-CoV-2-specific TCRs that had been generated with the MIRA antigen-specificity platform. Breadth was defined as the fraction of unique TCRs that were SARS-CoV-2-associated, and depth was defined as the fraction of total T cells that were SARS-CoV-2-associated. Using the MIRA data, each spike-specific TCR was assigned both to the spike region to which the TCR was reactive and to a CD4 or CD8 class. Log10-transformed breadth and depth values were compared by one-way ANOVA with Sidak's multiple comparisons tests. TCRdb retrieved this table from immuneACCESS and kept in-frame rearrangements only. Not all clones are present; in checked studies, unresolved V genes account for under half, and no reason is known for the remainder. The D gene and trimming were derived from the DNA, and the V and J assignments and clone size from that table. A total of 110,000 or so clones appear in this sample, roughly 87% of them only once. The ten largest clones capture 4% to 6% of the sample.

The sample's time point label is to be understood as: baseline before first vaccination. Samples from vaccinated people were obtained from the UK trials COV001 and COV002, which included a single-blind randomized controlled phase 2/3 trial of AZD1222 (ChAdOx1 nCoV-19) in healthy adults. For TCRbeta chain sequencing, PBMC samples were collected from trial participants at day 0 and at day 28 after the second dose. Remarks on this clone: Its antigen is unknown. No much larger clone exists at a distance of one base, and base qualities are not known.

V loses 5 bases of germline sequence and J loses 2 bases, and the interval between the two ends is 7 bases. Counted from cysteine to phenylalanine, this CDR3 has 12 amino acids. Only the CDR3 part of the read is kept: 36 bases, read in frame from the first base. Based on the germline V gene, the CDR1 and CDR2 sequences are SGHTA and FQGNSA. The investigation overall reported the following: Conclusions about previously exposed vaccinees are limited because only five to seven AZD1222 recipients were SARS-CoV-2 seropositive at baseline. The 56-69-year group was small, and its depth increase did not reach significance, likely because of low power. Participants were mostly white British and included more females than males, and it was suggested by the authors that clonal diversity may have been underestimated. No day 14 peak-response samples were available, so repertoires were characterized only after the peak T cell response. Reportedly, almost half of the unique spike-specific TCRs recognized epitopes lying outside the regions that are mutated in the B.1.351 and B.1.1.7 variants. CD4 TCRs associated with the vaccine covered the entire spike protein, and the dominant responses were in regions 160-218 and 743-854. A significant rise in spike-specific TCR breadth and depth was observed after two AZD1222 doses relative to day 0 and relative to MenACWY recipients.

The TCR originated in an adult in good health. Source: peripheral blood, taken on day 0 of AZD1222 vaccination. The V gene is TRBV7-2 and the J gene is TRBJ2-7, with the D segment identity uncertain. The CDR3 corresponds to CASSPPAYEQYF. The nucleotide sequence reads as follows: TGTGCCAGCAGCCCCCCGGCCTACGAGCAGTACTTC.